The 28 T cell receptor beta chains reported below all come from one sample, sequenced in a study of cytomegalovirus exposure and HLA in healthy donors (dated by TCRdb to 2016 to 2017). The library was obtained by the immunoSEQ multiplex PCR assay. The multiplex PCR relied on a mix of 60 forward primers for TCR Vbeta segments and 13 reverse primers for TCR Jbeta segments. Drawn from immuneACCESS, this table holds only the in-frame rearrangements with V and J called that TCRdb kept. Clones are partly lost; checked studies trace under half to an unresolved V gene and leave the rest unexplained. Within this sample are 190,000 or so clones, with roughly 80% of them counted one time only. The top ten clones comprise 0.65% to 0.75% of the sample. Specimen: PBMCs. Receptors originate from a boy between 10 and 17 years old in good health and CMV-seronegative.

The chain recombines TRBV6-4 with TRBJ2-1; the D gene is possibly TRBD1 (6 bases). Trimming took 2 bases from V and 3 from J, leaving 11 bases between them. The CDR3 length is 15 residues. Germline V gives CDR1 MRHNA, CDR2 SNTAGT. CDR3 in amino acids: CASSDEEGGYNEQFF. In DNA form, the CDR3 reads TGTGCCAGCAGTGACGAGGAAGGGGGCTACAATGAGCAGTTCTTC.

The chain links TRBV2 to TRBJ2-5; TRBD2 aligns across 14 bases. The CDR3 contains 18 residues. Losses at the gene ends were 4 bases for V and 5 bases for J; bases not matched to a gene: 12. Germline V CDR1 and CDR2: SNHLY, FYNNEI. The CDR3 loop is CASSVYRGLAGGLETQYF. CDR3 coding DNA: TGTGCCAGCAGTGTTTATCGAGGACTAGCGGGAGGTCTTGAGACCCAGTACTTC.

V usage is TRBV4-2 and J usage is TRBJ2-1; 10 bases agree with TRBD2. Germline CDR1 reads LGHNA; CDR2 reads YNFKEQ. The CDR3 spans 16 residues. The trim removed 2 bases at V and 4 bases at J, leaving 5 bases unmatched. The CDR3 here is CASSQPGTSAYNEQFF. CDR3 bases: TGTGCCAGCAGCCAACCGGGGACTAGCGCGTACAATGAGCAGTTCTTC.

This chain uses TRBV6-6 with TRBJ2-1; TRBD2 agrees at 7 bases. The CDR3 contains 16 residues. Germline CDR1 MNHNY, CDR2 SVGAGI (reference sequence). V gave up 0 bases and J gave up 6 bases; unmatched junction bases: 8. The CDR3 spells CASSYSLGGGFNEQFF. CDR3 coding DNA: TGTGCCAGCAGTTACTCCTTGGGCGGGGGTTTCAATGAGCAGTTCTTC.

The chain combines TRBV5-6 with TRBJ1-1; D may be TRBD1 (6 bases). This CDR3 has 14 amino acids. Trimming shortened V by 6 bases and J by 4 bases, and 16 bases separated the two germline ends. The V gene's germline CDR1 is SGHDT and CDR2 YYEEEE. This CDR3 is CASTFHRAGTEAFF. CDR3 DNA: TGTGCCAGCACCTTTCACAGGGCGGGCACTGAAGCTTTCTTT.

As DNA, the CDR3 is TGTGCCAGCAGCTTAGTTCCCGATGAAAAACTGTTTTTT. This translates into CASSLVPDEKLFF. The chain couples TRBV11-3 to TRBJ1-4; D is ambiguous. The CDR3 is 13 residues long. Germline-derived CDR1 and CDR2 are SGHNT and YENEEA. Trimming took 1 base from V and 6 from J, leaving 6 bases between them.

The CDR3 nucleotides read TGTGCCAGCAGTCCTGACCAGGGGGTAACAGATACGCAGTATTTT. It encodes CASSPDQGVTDTQYF. The chain has TRBV27 and TRBJ2-3, with 7 bases lining up with TRBD1. With 5 bases clipped from V and 3 bases from J, the junction kept 8 bases outside the gene matches. This CDR3 is 15 amino acids long. CDR1 is MNHEY, CDR2 SMNVEV, per germline (reference sequence).

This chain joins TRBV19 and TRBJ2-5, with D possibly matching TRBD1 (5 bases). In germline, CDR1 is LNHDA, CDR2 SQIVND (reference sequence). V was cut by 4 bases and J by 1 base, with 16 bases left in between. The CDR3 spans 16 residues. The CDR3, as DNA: TGTGCCAGTAGTAAGGGCCCCAGGGTAGGCCAAGAGACCCAGTACTTC. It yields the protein CASSKGPRVGQETQYF.

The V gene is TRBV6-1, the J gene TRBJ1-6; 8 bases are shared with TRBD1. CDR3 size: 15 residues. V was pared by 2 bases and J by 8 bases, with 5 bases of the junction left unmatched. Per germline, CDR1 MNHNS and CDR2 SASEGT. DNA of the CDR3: TGTGCCAGCAGTGAACCAGGACAGGGTCATTCACCCCTCCACTTT. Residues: CASSEPGQGHSPLHF.

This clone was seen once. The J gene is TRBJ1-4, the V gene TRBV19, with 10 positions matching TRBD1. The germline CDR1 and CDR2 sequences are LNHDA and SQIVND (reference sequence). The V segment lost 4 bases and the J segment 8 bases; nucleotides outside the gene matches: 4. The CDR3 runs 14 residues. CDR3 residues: CASSSGTGVEKLFF. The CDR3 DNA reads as TGTGCCAGTAGTAGTGGGACAGGGGTGGAAAAACTGTTTTTT.

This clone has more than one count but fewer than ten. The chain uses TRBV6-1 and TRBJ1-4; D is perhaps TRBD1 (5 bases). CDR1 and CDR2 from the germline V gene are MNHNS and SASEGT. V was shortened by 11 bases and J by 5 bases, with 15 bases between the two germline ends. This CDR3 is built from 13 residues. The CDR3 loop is CAGTDSGNEKLFF. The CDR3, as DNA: TGTGCCGGAACCGACAGTGGCAATGAAAAACTGTTTTTT.

The CDR3 sequence: CASSVAYKGMNTEAFF. As DNA, the CDR3 is TGTGCCAGCAGCGTAGCGTATAAGGGGATGAACACTGAAGCTTTCTTT. V gene TRBV9 combines with J gene TRBJ1-1; tentatively, D is TRBD1 (5 bases). Germline CDR1 SGDLS, CDR2 YYNGEE. V lost 0 bases, J lost 0 bases, and 12 bases lay in between. The CDR3 runs 16 residues.

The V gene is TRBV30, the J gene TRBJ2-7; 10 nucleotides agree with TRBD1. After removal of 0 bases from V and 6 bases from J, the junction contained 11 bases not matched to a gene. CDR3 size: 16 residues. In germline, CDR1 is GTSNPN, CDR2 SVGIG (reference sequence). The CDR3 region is CAWSVLGGRTGGEQYF. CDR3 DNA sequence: TGTGCCTGGAGTGTACTAGGCGGAAGGACAGGGGGCGAGCAGTACTTC.

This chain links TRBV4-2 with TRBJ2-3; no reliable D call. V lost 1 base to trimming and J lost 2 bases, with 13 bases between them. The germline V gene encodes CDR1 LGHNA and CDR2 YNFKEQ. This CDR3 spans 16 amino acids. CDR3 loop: CASSQVFSGSTDTQYF. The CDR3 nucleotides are TGTGCCAGCAGCCAAGTTTTTTCGGGTTCCACAGATACGCAGTATTTT.

Here the CDR3 reads CASSVDGNEAFF. The DNA for the CDR3 is TGTGCCAGCAGCGTTGACGGGAATGAAGCTTTCTTT. This chain links TRBV7-9 with TRBJ1-1; D not resolved. Trimming shortened V by 5 bases and J by 7 bases, and 11 bases separated the two germline ends. CDR3 length: 12 residues. Germline V lookup: CDR1 SEHNR, CDR2 FQNEAQ (reference sequence). Looking up the rest from reference TRBV7-9 and TRBJ1-1 gives the full variable domain: DTGVSQNPRHKITKRGQNVTFRCDPISEHNRLYWYRQTLGQGPEFLTYFQNEAQLEKSRLLSDRFSAERPKGSFSTLEIQRTEQGDSAMYLCASSVDGNEAFFGQGTRLTVV.

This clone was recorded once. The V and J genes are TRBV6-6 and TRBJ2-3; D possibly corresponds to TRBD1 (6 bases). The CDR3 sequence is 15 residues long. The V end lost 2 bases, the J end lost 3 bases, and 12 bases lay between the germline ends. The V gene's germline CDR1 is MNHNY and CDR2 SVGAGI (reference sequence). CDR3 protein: CASSYPAGETDTQYF. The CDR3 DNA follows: TGTGCCAGCAGTTACCCGGCAGGGGAGACAGATACGCAGTATTTT.

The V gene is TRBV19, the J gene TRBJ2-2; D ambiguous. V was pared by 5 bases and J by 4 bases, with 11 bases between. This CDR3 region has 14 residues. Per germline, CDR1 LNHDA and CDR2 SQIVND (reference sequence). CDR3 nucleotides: TGTGCCAGTAGTCCCCCTAGGATCACCGGGGAGCTGTTTTTT. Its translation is CASSPPRITGELFF.

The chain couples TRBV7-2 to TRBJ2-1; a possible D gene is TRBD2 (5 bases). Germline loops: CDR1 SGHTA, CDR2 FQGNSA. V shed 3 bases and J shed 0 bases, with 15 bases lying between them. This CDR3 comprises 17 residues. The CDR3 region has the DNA TGTGCCAGCAGCTTCGACCCTCAAGGGAGCTCCTACAATGAGCAGTTCTTC. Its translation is CASSFDPQGSSYNEQFF.

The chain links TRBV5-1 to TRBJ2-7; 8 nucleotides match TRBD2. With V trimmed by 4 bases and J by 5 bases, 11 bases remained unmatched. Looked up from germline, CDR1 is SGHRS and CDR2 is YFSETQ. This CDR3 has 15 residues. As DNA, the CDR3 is TGCGCCAGCAGCCCAACCAGCGGGAGTAGACACGAGCAGTACTTC. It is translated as CASSPTSGSRHEQYF.

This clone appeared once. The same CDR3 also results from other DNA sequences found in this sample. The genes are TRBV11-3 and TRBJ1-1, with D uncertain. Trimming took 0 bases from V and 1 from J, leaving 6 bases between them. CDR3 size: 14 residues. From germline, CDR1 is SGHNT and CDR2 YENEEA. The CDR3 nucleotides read TGTGCCAGCAGCTTAGATCGGGGGAACACTGAAGCTTTCTTT. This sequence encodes CASSLDRGNTEAFF.

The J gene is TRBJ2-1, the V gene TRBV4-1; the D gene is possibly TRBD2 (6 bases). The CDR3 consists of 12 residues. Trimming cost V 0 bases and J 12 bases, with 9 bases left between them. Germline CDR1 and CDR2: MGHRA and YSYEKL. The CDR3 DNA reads TGCGCCAGCAGCCAAGACGGGGAGGCGCAGTTCTTC. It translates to CASSQDGEAQFF.

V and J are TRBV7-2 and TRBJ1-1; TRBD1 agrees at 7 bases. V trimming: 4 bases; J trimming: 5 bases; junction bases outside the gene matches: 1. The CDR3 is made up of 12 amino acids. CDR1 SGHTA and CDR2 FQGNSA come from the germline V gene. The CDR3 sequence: CASSWGQTEAFF. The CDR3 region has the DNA TGTGCCAGCAGCTGGGGACAGACTGAAGCTTTCTTT.

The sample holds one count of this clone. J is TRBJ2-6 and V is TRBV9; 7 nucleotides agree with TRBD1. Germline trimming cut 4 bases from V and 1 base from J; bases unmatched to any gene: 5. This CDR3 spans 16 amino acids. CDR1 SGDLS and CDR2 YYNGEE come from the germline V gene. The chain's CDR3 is CASSPQGVSGANVLTF. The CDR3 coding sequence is TGTGCCAGCAGCCCCCAGGGGGTGTCTGGGGCCAACGTCCTGACTTTC.

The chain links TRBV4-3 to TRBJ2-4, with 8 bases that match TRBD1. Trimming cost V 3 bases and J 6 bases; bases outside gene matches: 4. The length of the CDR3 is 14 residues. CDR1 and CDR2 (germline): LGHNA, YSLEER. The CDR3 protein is CASSHSGQGNIQYF. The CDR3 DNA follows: TGCGCCAGCAGCCATAGCGGACAGGGAAACATTCAGTACTTC.

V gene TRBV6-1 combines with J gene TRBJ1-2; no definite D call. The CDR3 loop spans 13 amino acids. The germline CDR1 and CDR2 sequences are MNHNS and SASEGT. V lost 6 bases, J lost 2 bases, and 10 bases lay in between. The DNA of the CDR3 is TGTGCCAGCAGGGCCAGTGCCAACTATGGCTACACCTTC. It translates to CASRASANYGYTF.

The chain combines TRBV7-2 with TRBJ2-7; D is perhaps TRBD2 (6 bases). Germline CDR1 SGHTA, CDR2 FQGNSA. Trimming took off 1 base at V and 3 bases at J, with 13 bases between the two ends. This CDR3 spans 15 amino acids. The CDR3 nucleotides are TGTGCCAGCAGCTTAGAAGGAGGGGTCGGCTACGAGCAGTACTTC. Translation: CASSLEGGVGYEQYF.

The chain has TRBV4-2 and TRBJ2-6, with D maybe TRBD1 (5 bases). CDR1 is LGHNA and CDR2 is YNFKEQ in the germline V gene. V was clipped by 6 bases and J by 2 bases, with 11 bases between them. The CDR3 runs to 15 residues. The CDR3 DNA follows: TGTGCCAGCAGGGGCCCAGGGACTGGGGCCAACGTCCTGACTTTC. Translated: CASRGPGTGANVLTF.

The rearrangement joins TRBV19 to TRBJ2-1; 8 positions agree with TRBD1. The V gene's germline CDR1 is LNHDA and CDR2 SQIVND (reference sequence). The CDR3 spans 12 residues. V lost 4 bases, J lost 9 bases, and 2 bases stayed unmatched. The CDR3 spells CASSTQGGEQFF. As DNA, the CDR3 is TGTGCCAGTAGTACACAGGGGGGTGAGCAGTTCTTC.